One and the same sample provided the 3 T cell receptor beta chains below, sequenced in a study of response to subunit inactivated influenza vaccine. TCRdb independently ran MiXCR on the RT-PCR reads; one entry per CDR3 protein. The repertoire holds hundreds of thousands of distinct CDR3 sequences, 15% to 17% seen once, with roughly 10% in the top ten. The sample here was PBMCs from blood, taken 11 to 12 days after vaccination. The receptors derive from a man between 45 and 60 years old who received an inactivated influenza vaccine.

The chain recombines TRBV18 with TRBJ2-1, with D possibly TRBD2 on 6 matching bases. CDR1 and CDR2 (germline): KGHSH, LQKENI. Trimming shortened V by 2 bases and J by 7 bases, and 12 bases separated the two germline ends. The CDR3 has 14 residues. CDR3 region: CASSPGGRRNEQFF. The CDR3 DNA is TGTGCCAGCTCACCAGGAGGGAGGAGGAATGAGCAGTTCTTC.

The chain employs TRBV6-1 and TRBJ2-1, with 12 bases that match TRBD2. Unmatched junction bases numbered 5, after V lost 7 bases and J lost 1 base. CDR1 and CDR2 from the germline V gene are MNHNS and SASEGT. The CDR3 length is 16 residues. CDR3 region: CASMMGLAGSYNEQFF. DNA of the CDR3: TGTGCCAGCATGATGGGACTAGCGGGTTCCTACAATGAGCAGTTCTTC.

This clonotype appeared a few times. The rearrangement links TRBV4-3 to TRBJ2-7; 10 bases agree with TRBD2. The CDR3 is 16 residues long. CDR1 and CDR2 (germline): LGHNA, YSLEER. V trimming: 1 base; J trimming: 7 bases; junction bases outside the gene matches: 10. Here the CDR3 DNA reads TGCGCCAGCAGCCAAGGTGCAGCGGGAGGGCCGGGGGAGCAGTACTTC. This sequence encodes CASSQGAAGGPGEQYF.